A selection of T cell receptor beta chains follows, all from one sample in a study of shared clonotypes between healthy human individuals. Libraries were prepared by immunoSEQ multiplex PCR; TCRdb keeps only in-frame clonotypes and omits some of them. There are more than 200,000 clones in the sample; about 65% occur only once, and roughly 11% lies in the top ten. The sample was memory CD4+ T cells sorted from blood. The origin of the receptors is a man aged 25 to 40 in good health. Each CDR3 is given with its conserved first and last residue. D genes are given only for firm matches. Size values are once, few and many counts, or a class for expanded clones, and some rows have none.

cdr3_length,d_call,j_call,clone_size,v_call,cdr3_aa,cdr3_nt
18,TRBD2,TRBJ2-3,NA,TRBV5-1,CASSLGRSSGRWADTQYF,TGCGCCAGCAGCTTGGGTCGGTCTAGCGGGAGGTGGGCAGATACGCAGTATTTT
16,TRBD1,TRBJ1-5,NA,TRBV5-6,CASSLGLGRGKQPQHF,TGTGCCAGCAGCTTGGGTCTTGGCAGGGGGAAACAGCCCCAGCATTTT
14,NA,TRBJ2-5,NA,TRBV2,CASSDSQGGETQYF,TGTGCCAGCAGTGATAGTCAGGGTGGGGAGACCCAGTACTTC
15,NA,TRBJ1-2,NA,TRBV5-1,CASSLRGASDYGYTF,TGCGCCAGCAGCTTGCGGGGGGCGTCGGACTATGGCTACACCTTC
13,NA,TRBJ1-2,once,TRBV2,CASSYTVIEGYTF,TGTGCCAGCTCATATACAGTTATCGAGGGCTACACCTTC
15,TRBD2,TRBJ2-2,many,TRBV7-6,CASSLLAGGTGELFF,TGTGCCAGCAGCTTACTTGCGGGAGGGACCGGGGAGCTGTTTTTT
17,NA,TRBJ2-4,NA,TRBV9,CASSVDPSGLTKNIQYF,TGTGCCAGCAGCGTTGACCCTTCAGGGCTTACCAAAAACATTCAGTACTTC
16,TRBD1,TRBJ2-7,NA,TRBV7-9,CASNNGLGRGPDEQYF,TGTGCCAGCAACAATGGGCTAGGCAGGGGGCCGGACGAGCAGTACTTC
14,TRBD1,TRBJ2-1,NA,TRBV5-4,CASTQQGNYNEQFF,TGTGCCAGCACCCAACAGGGGAACTACAATGAGCAGTTCTTC
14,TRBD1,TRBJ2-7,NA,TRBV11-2,CASSLWDRNYEQYF,TGTGCCAGCAGCCTCTGGGACAGAAACTACGAGCAGTACTTC
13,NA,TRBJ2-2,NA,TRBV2,CASSASADGELFF,TGTGCCAGCAGTGCCAGTGCTGACGGGGAGCTGTTTTTT
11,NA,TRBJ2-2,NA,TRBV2,CATQNTGELFF,TGTGCCACCCAGAACACCGGGGAGCTGTTTTTT
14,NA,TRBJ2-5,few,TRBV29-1,CSVELGRGGETQYF,TGCAGCGTTGAGCTCGGACGGGGCGGGGAGACCCAGTACTTC
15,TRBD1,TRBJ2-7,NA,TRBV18,CASSLYRDRGLEQYF,TGTGCCAGCTCACTGTACCGGGACAGGGGACTCGAGCAGTACTTC
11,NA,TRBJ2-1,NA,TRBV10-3,CAIGGGNEQFF,TGTGCCATCGGGGGAGGAAATGAGCAGTTCTTC
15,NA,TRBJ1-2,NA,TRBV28,CASTQGGGANYGYTF,TGTGCCAGCACCCAAGGGGGGGGAGCTAACTATGGCTACACCTTC
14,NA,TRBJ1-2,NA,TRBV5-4,CASSFYIAADGYTF,TGTGCCAGCAGCTTCTATATTGCGGCGGATGGCTACACCTTC
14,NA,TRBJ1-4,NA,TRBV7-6,CASSLTGTDEKLFF,TGTGCCAGCAGCTTAACAGGGACGGACGAAAAACTGTTTTTT
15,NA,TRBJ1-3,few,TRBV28,CASSPTPGSGNTIYF,TGTGCCAGCAGTCCAACCCCGGGCTCTGGAAACACCATATATTTT
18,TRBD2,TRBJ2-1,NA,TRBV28,CASGVAGRPLVEYNEQFF,TGTGCCAGCGGCGTAGCGGGACGGCCCCTGGTAGAATACAATGAGCAGTTCTTC